Listed here is a single TCR beta chain. Its antigen is undetermined. The primer mix had 60 Vbeta and 13 Jbeta primers. Only in-frame clones appear in the TCRdb table, and some are missing; sequencing was by immunoSEQ multiplex PCR. In the table there are 130,000 to 150,000 clones, around 80% of which are singletons. The data stem from a study of cytomegalovirus exposure and HLA in healthy donors. Study at large: Unique TCR beta sequences numbering some 120 million came from 150 million to 200 million T cells in an earlier analysis. Study-wide findings and caveats: In a later analysis, several top co-occurrence clusters appeared linked to parvovirus B19, influenza, CMV and Epstein-Barr virus. Earlier analysis looked at TCR beta V segments, and most were productive about 90% or about 30% of the time.

At sampling all donors were nominally healthy, likely with unrecorded immune exposures. Germline-derived CDR1 and CDR2 are SGDLS and YYNGEE. This CDR3 contains 15 residues. With 3 bases clipped from V and 3 bases from J, the junction kept 9 bases outside the gene matches. Sequenced input: PBMCs. This chain links TRBV9 with TRBJ2-7, with 7 bases aligning to TRBD2. This sequence originates from a man aged 25-40 years in good health and CMV-seronegative. The chain's CDR3 is CASSAAAGDLYEQYF. CDR3 sequence (DNA): TGTGCCAGCAGCGCCGCCGCGGGGGACCTCTACGAGCAGTACTTC.